This TCR beta chain was captured in a study of CD8 T cells in ankylosing spondylitis. General study points: Existing reports had already noted some motif variants in reactive arthritis synovial fluid and blood. The study identified a TCR beta motif of roughly eight highly homologous variants that appeared characteristic of ankylosing spondylitis blood.

The CDR3 has 15 amino acids. The germline gives CDR1 LGHNA, CDR2 YSLEER. V was clipped by 1 base and J by 8 bases, with 15 bases between them. A note on this clonotype: The antigen remains unidentified.

Via MiXCR, TCRdb re-called the 5' RACE reads, giving one row per CDR3 protein. The sample includes some 800,000 distinct CDR3 sequences, 12% seen only once; the top ten take 0.51%. The sequencing sample was made of blood, either unsorted or a sorted T cell fraction (not recorded which). This clonotype was sampled from a male donor with ankylosing spondylitis. The chain has TRBV4-3 and TRBJ2-1; D gene uncertain. CDR3 in amino acids: CASSQGARNTYEQFF. CDR3 DNA: TGCGCCAGCAGCCAAGGGGCTCGGAACACGTATGAGCAGTTCTTC.